This T cell receptor (beta chain) was found in a study of cytomegalovirus exposure and HLA in healthy donors. Study-wide points: Later work associated more than 15,000 TCR beta sequences with HLA alleles at 0.05 false discovery rate. Analysis was performed later, and it showed HLA-associated TCR beta chains to be more clonally expanded than equally common others. The listing of 150 to 200 TCR beta chains classed them as cytomegalovirus-associated.

V dropped 3 bases and J dropped 5; count of bases not matched to a gene: 16. The CDR3 extends over 20 amino acids. In germline, CDR1 is SGHNT, CDR2 YYREEE (reference sequence). Note on this clone: The antigen is not known.

The PCR made use of 60 Vbeta and 13 Jbeta primers. As originally analysed: Per a later analysis, the number of unique TCR beta chains was around 80 million, of which some 10 million were shared. Assay used: immunoSEQ multiplex PCR; TCRdb lists only in-frame clones, some missing. The D gene and trimming were derived from the DNA, and the V and J assignments and clone size from that table. The sample records approximately 110,000 clones, roughly four fifths being singletons. Sample: PBMCs. This clonotype was sampled from a man aged 50 to 59 in good health and CMV-seronegative. The rearrangement uses TRBV5-4 and TRBJ1-6; 11 positions agree with TRBD1. This chain's CDR3 is CASSSGRGDRGGVNNSPLHF. CDR3 nucleotide sequence: TGTGCCAGCAGCTCTGGAAGAGGGGACAGGGGGGGAGTTAATAATTCACCCCTCCACTTT. Based on the CDR3 plus reference TRBV5-4 and TRBJ1-6, the full variable domain is ETGVTQSPTHLIKTRGQQVTLRCSSQSGHNTVSWYQQALGQGPQFIFQYYREEENGRGNFPPRFSGLQFPNYSSELNVNALELDDSALYLCASSSGRGDRGGVNNSPLHFGNGTRLTVT.